This TCR beta chain stems from a study of blood T cell repertoires in COVID-19. Study in general: Both acute and convalescent COVID-19 samples were obtained from the United States, Italy and Spain.

This CDR3 has 13 amino acids. Looked up from germline, CDR1 is LNHDA and CDR2 is SQIVND (reference sequence). V dropped 3 bases and J dropped 3 bases, with 8 bases sitting between them. Some clones are missing from TCRdb's copy, which holds only in-frame ones; the method was immunoSEQ multiplex PCR. The repertoire has about 310,000 clones, around 89% of them found once; the top ten carry around a tenth. The gene calls are TRBV19 and TRBJ1-2; TRBD1 might be the D (6 bases). The TCR comes from a woman between 35 and 50 years old who had recovered from COVID-19. The source material was PBMCs or T cells enriched from blood (not recorded which). CDR3 residues: CASSIGQYYGYTF. Written as DNA, the CDR3 is TGTGCCAGTAGTATCGGACAGTACTATGGCTACACCTTC. Drawing the rest from reference TRBV19 and TRBJ1-2, the complete variable domain is DGGITQSPKYLFRKEGQNVTLSCEQNLNHDAMYWYRQDPGQGLRLIYYSQIVNDFQKGDIAEGYSVSREKKESFPLTVTSAQKNPTAFYLCASSIGQYYGYTFGSGTRLTVV.